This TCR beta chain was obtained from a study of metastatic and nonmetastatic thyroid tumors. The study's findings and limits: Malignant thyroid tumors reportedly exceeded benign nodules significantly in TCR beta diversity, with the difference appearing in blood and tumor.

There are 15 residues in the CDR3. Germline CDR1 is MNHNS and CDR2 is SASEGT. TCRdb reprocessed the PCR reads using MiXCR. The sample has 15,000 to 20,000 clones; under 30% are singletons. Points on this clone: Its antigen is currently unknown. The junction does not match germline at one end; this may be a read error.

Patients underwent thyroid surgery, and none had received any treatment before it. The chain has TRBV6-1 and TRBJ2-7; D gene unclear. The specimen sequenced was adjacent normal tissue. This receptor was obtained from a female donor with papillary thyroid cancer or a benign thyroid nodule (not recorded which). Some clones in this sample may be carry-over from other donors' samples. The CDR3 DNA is TGTGCCATCAGTGGAGAGCCAGTGGGGTCCTACGAGCAGTACTTC. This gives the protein CAISGEPVGSYEQYF.